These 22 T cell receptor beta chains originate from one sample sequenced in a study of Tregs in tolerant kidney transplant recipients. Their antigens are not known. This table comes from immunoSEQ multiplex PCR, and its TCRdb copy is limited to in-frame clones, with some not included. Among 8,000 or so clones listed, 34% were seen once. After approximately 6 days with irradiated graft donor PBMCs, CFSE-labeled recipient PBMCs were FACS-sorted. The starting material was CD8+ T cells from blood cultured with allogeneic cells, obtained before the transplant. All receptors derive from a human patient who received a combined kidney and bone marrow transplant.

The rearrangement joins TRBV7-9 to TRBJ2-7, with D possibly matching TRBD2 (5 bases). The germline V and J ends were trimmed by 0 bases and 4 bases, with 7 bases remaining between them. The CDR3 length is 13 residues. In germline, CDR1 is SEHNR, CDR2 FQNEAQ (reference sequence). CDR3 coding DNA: TGTGCCAGCAGCTTAGCGGGAGCTTACGAGCAGTACTTC. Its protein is CASSLAGAYEQYF. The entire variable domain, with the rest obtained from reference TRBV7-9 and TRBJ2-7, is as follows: DTGVSQNPRHKITKRGQNVTFRCDPISEHNRLYWYRQTLGQGPEFLTYFQNEAQLEKSRLLSDRFSAERPKGSFSTLEIQRTEQGDSAMYLCASSLAGAYEQYFGPGTRLTVT.

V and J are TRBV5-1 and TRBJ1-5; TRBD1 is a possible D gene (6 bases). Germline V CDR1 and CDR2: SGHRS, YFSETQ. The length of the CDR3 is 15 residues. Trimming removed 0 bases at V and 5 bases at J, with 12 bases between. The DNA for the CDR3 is TGCGCCAGCAGCTTGGCGGGACAATCCGATCAGCCCCAGCATTTT. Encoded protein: CASSLAGQSDQPQHF.

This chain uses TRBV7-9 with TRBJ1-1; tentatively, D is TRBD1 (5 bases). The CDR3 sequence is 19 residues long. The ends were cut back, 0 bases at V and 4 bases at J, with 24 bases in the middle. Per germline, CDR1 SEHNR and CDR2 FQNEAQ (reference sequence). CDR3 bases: TGTGCCAGCAGCTTAGCGCTGTCTTATCAGGTCAGGGCGGTCACTGAAGCTTTCTTT. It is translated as CASSLALSYQVRAVTEAFF.

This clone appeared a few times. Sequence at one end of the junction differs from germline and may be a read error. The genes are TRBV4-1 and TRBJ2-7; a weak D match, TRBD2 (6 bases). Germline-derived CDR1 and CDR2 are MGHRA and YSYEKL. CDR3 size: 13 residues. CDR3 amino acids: CASSHTGRVEQYF. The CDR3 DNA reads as TGTGCCAGCAGCCATACCGGGAGAGTGGAGCAGTACTTC.

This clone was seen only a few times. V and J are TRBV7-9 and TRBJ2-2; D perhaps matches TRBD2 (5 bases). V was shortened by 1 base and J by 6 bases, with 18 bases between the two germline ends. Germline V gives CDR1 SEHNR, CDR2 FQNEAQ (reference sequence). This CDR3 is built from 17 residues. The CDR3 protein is CASSLESRGPGPGELFF. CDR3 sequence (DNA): TGTGCCAGCAGCTTAGAGTCCCGCGGGCCTGGACCCGGGGAGCTGTTTTTT. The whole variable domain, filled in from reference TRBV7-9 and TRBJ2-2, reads DTGVSQNPRHKITKRGQNVTFRCDPISEHNRLYWYRQTLGQGPEFLTYFQNEAQLEKSRLLSDRFSAERPKGSFSTLEIQRTEQGDSAMYLCASSLESRGPGPGELFFGEGSRLTVL.

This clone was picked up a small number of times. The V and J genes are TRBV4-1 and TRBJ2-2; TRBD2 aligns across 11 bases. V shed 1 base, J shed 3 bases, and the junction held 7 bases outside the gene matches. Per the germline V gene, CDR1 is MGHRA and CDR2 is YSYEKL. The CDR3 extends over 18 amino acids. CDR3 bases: TGCGCCAGCAGCCAAGGAGTAGCGGGGGGGCTAGACACCGGGGAGCTGTTTTTT. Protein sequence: CASSQGVAGGLDTGELFF.

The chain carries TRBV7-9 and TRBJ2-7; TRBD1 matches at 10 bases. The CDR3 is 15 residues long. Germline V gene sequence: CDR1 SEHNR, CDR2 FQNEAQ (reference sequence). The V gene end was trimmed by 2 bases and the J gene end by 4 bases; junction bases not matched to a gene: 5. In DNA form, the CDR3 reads TGTGCCAGCAGCTTAACCGGGACAGGGGTTTACGAGCAGTACTTC. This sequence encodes CASSLTGTGVYEQYF.

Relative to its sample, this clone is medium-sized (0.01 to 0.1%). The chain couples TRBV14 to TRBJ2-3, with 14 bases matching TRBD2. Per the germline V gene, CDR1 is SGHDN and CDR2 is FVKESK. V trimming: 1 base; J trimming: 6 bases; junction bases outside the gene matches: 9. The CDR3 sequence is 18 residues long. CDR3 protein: CASSQGPGLAGVLDTQYF. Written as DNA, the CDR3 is TGTGCCAGCAGCCAAGGTCCGGGACTAGCGGGAGTGCTGGATACGCAGTATTTT.

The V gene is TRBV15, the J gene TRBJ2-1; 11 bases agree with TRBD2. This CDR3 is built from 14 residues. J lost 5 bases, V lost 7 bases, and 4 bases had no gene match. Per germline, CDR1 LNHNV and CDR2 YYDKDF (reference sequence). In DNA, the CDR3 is TGTGCCACCACGGGACTAGCGGACAACAATGAGCAGTTCTTC. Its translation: CATTGLADNNEQFF.

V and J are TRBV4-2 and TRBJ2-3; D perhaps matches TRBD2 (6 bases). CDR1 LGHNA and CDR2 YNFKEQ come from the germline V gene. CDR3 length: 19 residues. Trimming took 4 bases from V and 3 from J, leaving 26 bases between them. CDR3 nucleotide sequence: TGTGCCAGCAGCCCTACTTATCCGGGACTGGGGCTGGGGACAGATACGCAGTATTTT. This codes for CASSPTYPGLGLGTDTQYF.

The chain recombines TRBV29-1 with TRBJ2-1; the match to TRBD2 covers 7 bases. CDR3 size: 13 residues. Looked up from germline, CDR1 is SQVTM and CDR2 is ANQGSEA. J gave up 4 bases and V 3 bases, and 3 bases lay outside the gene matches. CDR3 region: CSVESSGYNEQFF. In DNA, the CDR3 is TGCAGCGTTGAGTCTAGCGGATACAATGAGCAGTTCTTC.

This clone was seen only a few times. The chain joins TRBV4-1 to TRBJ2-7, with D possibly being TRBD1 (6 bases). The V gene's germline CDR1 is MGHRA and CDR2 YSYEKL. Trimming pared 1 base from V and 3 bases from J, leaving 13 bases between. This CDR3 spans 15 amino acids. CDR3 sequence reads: CASSQVKGQHYEQYF. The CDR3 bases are TGCGCCAGCAGCCAAGTTAAAGGACAGCACTACGAGCAGTACTTC.

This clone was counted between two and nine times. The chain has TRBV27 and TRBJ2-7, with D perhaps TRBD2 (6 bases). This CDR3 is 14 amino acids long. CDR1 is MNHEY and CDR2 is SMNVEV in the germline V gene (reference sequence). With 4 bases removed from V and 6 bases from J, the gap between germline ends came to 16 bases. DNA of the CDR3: TGTGCCAGCAGTTGGGTGGGGACTGGGGGCGAGCAGTACTTC. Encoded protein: CASSWVGTGGEQYF.

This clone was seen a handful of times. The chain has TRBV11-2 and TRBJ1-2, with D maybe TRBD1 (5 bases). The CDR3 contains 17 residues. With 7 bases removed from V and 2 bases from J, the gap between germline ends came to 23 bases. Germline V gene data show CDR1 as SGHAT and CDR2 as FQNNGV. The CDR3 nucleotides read TGTGCCAGCATCATTCTCGGGGGTCAAGACGGGAACTATGGCTACACCTTC. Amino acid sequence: CASIILGGQDGNYGYTF.

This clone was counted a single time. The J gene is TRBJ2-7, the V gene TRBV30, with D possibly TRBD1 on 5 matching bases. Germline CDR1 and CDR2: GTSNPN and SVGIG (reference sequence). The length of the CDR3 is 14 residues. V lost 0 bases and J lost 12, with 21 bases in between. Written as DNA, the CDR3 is TGTGCCTGGAGTGTACGGTCAGGTGGGGCAGGTGGGTACTTC. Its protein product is CAWSVRSGGAGGYF.

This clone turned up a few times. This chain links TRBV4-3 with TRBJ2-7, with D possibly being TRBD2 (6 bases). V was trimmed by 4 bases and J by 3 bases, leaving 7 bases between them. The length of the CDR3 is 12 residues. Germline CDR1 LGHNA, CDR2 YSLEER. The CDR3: CASSLGGYEQYF. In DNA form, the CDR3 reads TGCGCCAGCAGCCTCGGGGGCTACGAGCAGTACTTC.

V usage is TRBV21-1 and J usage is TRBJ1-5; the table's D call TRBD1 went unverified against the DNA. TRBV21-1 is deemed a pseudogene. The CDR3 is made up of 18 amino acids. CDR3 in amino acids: CASSKEPVDRHSNQPQHF. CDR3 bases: TGTGCCAGCAGCAAAGAACCTGTCGACAGACATAGCAATCAGCCCCAGCATTTT.

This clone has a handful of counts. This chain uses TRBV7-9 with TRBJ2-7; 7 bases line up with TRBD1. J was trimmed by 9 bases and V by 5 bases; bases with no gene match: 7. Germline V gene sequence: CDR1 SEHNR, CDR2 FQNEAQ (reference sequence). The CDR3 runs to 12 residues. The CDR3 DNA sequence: TGTGCCAGCAGCCCGGGACAGCCATTGCAGTACTTC. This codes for CASSPGQPLQYF.

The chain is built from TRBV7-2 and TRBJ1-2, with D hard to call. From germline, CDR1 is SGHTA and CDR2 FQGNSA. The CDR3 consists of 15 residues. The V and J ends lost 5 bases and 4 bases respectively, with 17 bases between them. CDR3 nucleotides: TGTGCCAGCAGCCCAGGACCGGGAGGAGGCTATGGCTACACCTTC. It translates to CASSPGPGGGYGYTF.

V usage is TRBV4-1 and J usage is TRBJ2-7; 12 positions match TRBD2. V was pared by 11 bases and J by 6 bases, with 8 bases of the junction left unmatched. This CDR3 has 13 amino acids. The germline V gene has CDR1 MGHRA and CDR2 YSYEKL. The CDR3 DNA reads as TGCGCCTCAGGGCTAGCGGGAGGGCCCGAGCAGTACTTC. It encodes CASGLAGGPEQYF.

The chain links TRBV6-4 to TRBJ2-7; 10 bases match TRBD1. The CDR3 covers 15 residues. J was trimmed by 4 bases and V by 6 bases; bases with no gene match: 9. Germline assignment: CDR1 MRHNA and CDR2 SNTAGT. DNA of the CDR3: TGTGCCAGCAGCCCCCTTGGGACAGGGGTATACGAGCAGTACTTC. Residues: CASSPLGTGVYEQYF.

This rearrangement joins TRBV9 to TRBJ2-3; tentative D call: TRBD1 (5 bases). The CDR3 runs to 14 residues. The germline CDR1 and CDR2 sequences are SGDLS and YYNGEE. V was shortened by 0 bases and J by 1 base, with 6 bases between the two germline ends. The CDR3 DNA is TGTGCCAGCAGCGTAGTAGGGGGCACAGATACGCAGTATTTT. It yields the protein CASSVVGGTDTQYF.